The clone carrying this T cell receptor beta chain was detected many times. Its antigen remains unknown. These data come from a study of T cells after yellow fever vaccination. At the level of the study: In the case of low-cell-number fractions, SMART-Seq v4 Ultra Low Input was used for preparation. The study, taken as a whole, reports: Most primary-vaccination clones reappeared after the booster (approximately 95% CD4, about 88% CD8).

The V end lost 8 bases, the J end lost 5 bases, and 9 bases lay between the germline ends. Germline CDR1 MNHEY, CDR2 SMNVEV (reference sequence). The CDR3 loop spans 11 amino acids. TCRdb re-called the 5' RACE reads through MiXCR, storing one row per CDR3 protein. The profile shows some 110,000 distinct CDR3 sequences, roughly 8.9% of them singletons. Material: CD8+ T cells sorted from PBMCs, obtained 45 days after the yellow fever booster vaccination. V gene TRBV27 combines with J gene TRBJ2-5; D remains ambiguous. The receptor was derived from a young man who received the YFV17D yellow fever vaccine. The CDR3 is CASGPGETQYF. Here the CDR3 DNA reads TGTGCCAGCGGCCCCGGGGAGACCCAGTACTTC.